A selection of T cell receptor beta chains follows, all from one sample in a study of blood T cell repertoires in COVID-19. The data were produced by immunoSEQ multiplex PCR, yet TCRdb's version contains in-frame clones alone and is incomplete. The sample records 250,000 to 350,000 clones, over 75% being singletons. The sequencing sample was made of peripheral blood. These receptor sequences come from a woman aged 60-75 years with acute or convalescent COVID-19. Each CDR3 is given with its conserved first and last residue. Fields, in order: clone size, J gene, V gene, D gene, CDR3 length, CDR3 DNA, CDR3 protein. A D gene is named only where the DNA matches it firmly. Rows give clone size only sometimes, using once, few, many, or a class for an expanded clone.

abundance: .
j_gene: TRBJ2-3
v_gene: TRBV24-1
d_gene: .
len: 15
CDR3nt: TGTGCCACCAGTGAGGGGGACAAGCACACAGATACGCAGTATTTT
CDR3aa: CATSEGDKHTDTQYF

abundance: .
j_gene: TRBJ2-3
v_gene: TRBV7-9
d_gene: .
len: 13
CDR3nt: TGTGCCAGCAGTCGGGTAGCCACAGATACGCAGTATTTT
CDR3aa: CASSRVATDTQYF

abundance: .
j_gene: TRBJ2-7
v_gene: TRBV6-5
d_gene: .
len: 14
CDR3nt: TGTGCCAGTTCCCACCAAGGGGCCACCTACGAGCAGTACTTC
CDR3aa: CASSHQGATYEQYF

abundance: .
j_gene: TRBJ2-7
v_gene: TRBV7-7
d_gene: TRBD1
len: 15
CDR3nt: TGTGCCAGCAGCCCCGGGACAGGGGGCCCCTACGAGCAGTACTTC
CDR3aa: CASSPGTGGPYEQYF

abundance: .
j_gene: TRBJ1-6
v_gene: TRBV27
d_gene: .
len: 15
CDR3nt: TGTGCCAGCAGTTTCGACTCAGGTTCAGGGTCACCCCTCCACTTT
CDR3aa: CASSFDSGSGSPLHF

abundance: .
j_gene: TRBJ2-6
v_gene: TRBV12-5
d_gene: TRBD1
len: 14
CDR3nt: TGTGCTAGTGGCACAGGGGTCGGGGCCAACGTCCTGACTTTC
CDR3aa: CASGTGVGANVLTF

abundance: .
j_gene: TRBJ1-5
v_gene: TRBV5-6
d_gene: TRBD1
len: 17
CDR3nt: TGTGCCAGCAGCTTCTCACAGGGGGCTTATGGCAATCAGCCCCAGCATTTT
CDR3aa: CASSFSQGAYGNQPQHF

abundance: .
j_gene: TRBJ1-2
v_gene: TRBV27
d_gene: .
len: 15
CDR3nt: TGTGCCAGCAGCCACGGTAGGGGGGGCTCCTATGGCTACACCTTC
CDR3aa: CASSHGRGGSYGYTF

abundance: .
j_gene: TRBJ2-7
v_gene: TRBV15
d_gene: .
len: 17
CDR3nt: TGTGCCACCAGCAGGACCAGGTGGGGGGTTCAATCCTACGAGCAGTACTTC
CDR3aa: CATSRTRWGVQSYEQYF

abundance: .
j_gene: TRBJ2-3
v_gene: TRBV19
d_gene: .
len: 14
CDR3nt: TGTGCCAGTAGTACCTCGGGTCCGGCAGATACGCAGTATTTT
CDR3aa: CASSTSGPADTQYF

abundance: .
j_gene: TRBJ2-2
v_gene: TRBV4-2
d_gene: TRBD2
len: 18
CDR3nt: TGTGCCAGCAGCCAAGGTTCTGGGCTAGCGGGAGACACCGGGGAGCTGTTTTTT
CDR3aa: CASSQGSGLAGDTGELFF

abundance: .
j_gene: TRBJ2-1
v_gene: TRBV7-9
d_gene: TRBD2
len: 16
CDR3nt: TGTGCCAGCAGCTTAGTCGGCGGGGGGGCGGGCAATGAGCAGTTCTTC
CDR3aa: CASSLVGGGAGNEQFF

abundance: .
j_gene: TRBJ1-5
v_gene: TRBV6-1
d_gene: .
len: 11
CDR3nt: TGTGCCAGCAGTGAAGACAGGGTACCGCATTTT
CDR3aa: CASSEDRVPHF

abundance: .
j_gene: TRBJ2-5
v_gene: TRBV12-2
d_gene: .
len: 16
CDR3nt: TGTGCAAGTCGCCCCTGGGCGGGAAGAACCCAAGAGACCCAGTACTTC
CDR3aa: CASRPWAGRTQETQYF

abundance: .
j_gene: TRBJ2-1
v_gene: TRBV9
d_gene: .
len: 15
CDR3nt: TGTGCCAGCAGCGTAGGATTTGAGTCCTACAATGAGCAGTTCTTC
CDR3aa: CASSVGFESYNEQFF

abundance: .
j_gene: TRBJ1-4
v_gene: TRBV5-6
d_gene: .
len: 16
CDR3nt: TGTGCCAGCAGCTTTGCCAGGGGTTGGACTAATGAAAAACTGTTTTTT
CDR3aa: CASSFARGWTNEKLFF

abundance: .
j_gene: TRBJ2-7
v_gene: TRBV19
d_gene: TRBD1
len: 12
CDR3nt: TGTGCCAGTAGCCGGACAGGGGGCGAGCAGTACTTC
CDR3aa: CASSRTGGEQYF

abundance: .
j_gene: TRBJ2-5
v_gene: TRBV21-1
d_gene: .
len: 16
CDR3nt: TGTGCCAGCAGCAAGGAGGAGACTAGCGGGCCGGAGACCCAGTACTTC
CDR3aa: CASSKEETSGPETQYF

abundance: .
j_gene: TRBJ2-2
v_gene: TRBV7-3
d_gene: TRBD1
len: 19
CDR3nt: TGTGCCAGCAGCGGAATGCTGTTTCGGGACAGGGTGGGAACCGGGGAGCTGTTTTTT
CDR3aa: CASSGMLFRDRVGTGELFF

abundance: .
j_gene: TRBJ1-6
v_gene: TRBV7-2
d_gene: TRBD1
len: 17
CDR3nt: TGTGCCAGCAGCTTTTCACCACCGGGACAGGGGTCGGAACCCCTCCACTTT
CDR3aa: CASSFSPPGQGSEPLHF

abundance: .
j_gene: TRBJ2-2
v_gene: TRBV19
d_gene: .
len: 15
CDR3nt: TGTGCCAGTAGTTTTCGGGGGGCCTTAGTCGGGGAGCTGTTTTTT
CDR3aa: CASSFRGALVGELFF

abundance: .
j_gene: TRBJ2-1
v_gene: TRBV28
d_gene: TRBD2
len: 15
CDR3nt: TGTGCCAGCAGTTTATACGGGAGCGGGGTTACTGAGCAGTTCTTC
CDR3aa: CASSLYGSGVTEQFF

abundance: .
j_gene: TRBJ1-2
v_gene: TRBV2
d_gene: TRBD1
len: 15
CDR3nt: TGTGCCAGCAGTGAAGGGACAGGGGCGACTCATGGCTACACCTTC
CDR3aa: CASSEGTGATHGYTF

abundance: .
j_gene: TRBJ2-2
v_gene: TRBV7-3
d_gene: .
len: 15
CDR3nt: TGTGCCAGCAGCCCTCCCTACCCGAACACCGGGGAGCTGTTTTTT
CDR3aa: CASSPPYPNTGELFF

abundance: .
j_gene: TRBJ1-6
v_gene: TRBV9
d_gene: .
len: 16
CDR3nt: TGTGCCAGCAGCCAAGAAGGGGGGGTAACGAGTTCACCCCTCCACTTT
CDR3aa: CASSQEGGVTSSPLHF

abundance: .
j_gene: TRBJ1-1
v_gene: TRBV3-1/TRBV3-2
d_gene: .
len: 14
CDR3nt: TGTGCCAGCAGCCAAGTCAGGGGAAACACTGAAGCTTTCTTT
CDR3aa: CASSQVRGNTEAFF

abundance: once
j_gene: TRBJ1-1
v_gene: TRBV28
d_gene: .
len: 15
CDR3nt: TGTGCCAGCAGTTCGCCCAGGGATTTGAACACTGAAGCTTTCTTT
CDR3aa: CASSSPRDLNTEAFF

abundance: .
j_gene: TRBJ1-5
v_gene: TRBV7-2
d_gene: TRBD1
len: 16
CDR3nt: TGTGCCAGCAGCCTGGGGACAGTGATTAGCAATCAGCCCCAGCATTTT
CDR3aa: CASSLGTVISNQPQHF

abundance: few
j_gene: TRBJ2-2
v_gene: TRBV7-3
d_gene: .
len: 14
CDR3nt: TGTGCCAGCAGCTTATCCAGGGACACCGGGGAGCTGTTTTTT
CDR3aa: CASSLSRDTGELFF

abundance: .
j_gene: TRBJ2-1
v_gene: TRBV6-2/TRBV6-3
d_gene: TRBD2
len: 18
CDR3nt: TGTGCCAGCAGTTCACTGACTAGCGGGAGGCTCTTCTACAATGAGCAGTTCTTC
CDR3aa: CASSSLTSGRLFYNEQFF

abundance: .
j_gene: TRBJ1-5
v_gene: TRBV19
d_gene: .
len: 14
CDR3nt: TGTGCCAGTAGTAGCAGGGTTGCAGACCAGCCCCAGCATTTT
CDR3aa: CASSSRVADQPQHF

abundance: .
j_gene: TRBJ2-7
v_gene: TRBV2
d_gene: TRBD1
len: 13
CDR3nt: TGTGCCAGCAGACCAGGACAGGACTACGAGCAGTACTTC
CDR3aa: CASRPGQDYEQYF

abundance: .
j_gene: TRBJ2-5
v_gene: TRBV27
d_gene: TRBD1
len: 16
CDR3nt: TGTGCCAGCAGTTTACGCGGACAGGTAAACCAAGAGACCCAGTACTTC
CDR3aa: CASSLRGQVNQETQYF

abundance: .
j_gene: TRBJ2-1
v_gene: TRBV10-2
d_gene: TRBD2
len: 14
CDR3nt: TGCGCCAGCAGGGTACAACTAGCGGGGGTTGAGCAGTTCTTC
CDR3aa: CASRVQLAGVEQFF

abundance: .
j_gene: TRBJ2-1
v_gene: TRBV5-6
d_gene: .
len: 15
CDR3nt: TGTGCCAGCACCACTAGCTTTTCGCCCTTCAATGAGCAGTTCTTC
CDR3aa: CASTTSFSPFNEQFF

abundance: .
j_gene: TRBJ1-4
v_gene: TRBV28
d_gene: TRBD1
len: 15
CDR3nt: TGTGCCAGCAGTTTACGGACAGGGACCAATGAAAAACTGTTTTTT
CDR3aa: CASSLRTGTNEKLFF

abundance: .
j_gene: TRBJ1-4
v_gene: TRBV29-1
d_gene: .
len: 12
CDR3nt: TGCAGCTGTTGGTGGGAGGGTGAAAAACTGTTTTTT
CDR3aa: CSCWWEGEKLFF

abundance: .
j_gene: TRBJ2-7
v_gene: TRBV29-1
d_gene: TRBD2
len: 13
CDR3nt: TGCAGCGTTGCTGGCGGGGGATCCTACGAGCAGTACTTC
CDR3aa: CSVAGGGSYEQYF

abundance: .
j_gene: TRBJ2-7
v_gene: TRBV19
d_gene: TRBD1
len: 16
CDR3nt: TGTGCCAGTAGTCTAAGGACAGGGGGCTTCCCCTACGAGCAGTACTTC
CDR3aa: CASSLRTGGFPYEQYF

abundance: .
j_gene: TRBJ1-4
v_gene: TRBV28
d_gene: .
len: 15
CDR3nt: TGTGCCAGCAGTTTTGTCGGTGCAACTAATGAAAAACTGTTTTTT
CDR3aa: CASSFVGATNEKLFF

abundance: few
j_gene: TRBJ1-2
v_gene: TRBV5-6
d_gene: .
len: 14
CDR3nt: TGTGCCAGCAGCTTGTTCCTCAGTCGCTATGGCTACACCTTC
CDR3aa: CASSLFLSRYGYTF

abundance: .
j_gene: TRBJ1-3
v_gene: TRBV28
d_gene: TRBD1
len: 14
CDR3nt: TGTGCCAGCAGCCCGGACAGGGATGAAAACACCATATATTTT
CDR3aa: CASSPDRDENTIYF

abundance: .
j_gene: TRBJ1-1
v_gene: TRBV5-8
d_gene: .
len: 15
CDR3nt: TGTGCCAGCAGCATTCCGACGGGAGCTAACACTGAAGCTTTCTTT
CDR3aa: CASSIPTGANTEAFF

abundance: .
j_gene: TRBJ2-7
v_gene: TRBV5-4
d_gene: .
len: 14
CDR3nt: TGTGCCAGCAGCTTGGACAGGTCCTCGGACGAGCAGTACTTC
CDR3aa: CASSLDRSSDEQYF

abundance: .
j_gene: TRBJ2-3
v_gene: TRBV28
d_gene: TRBD1
len: 15
CDR3nt: TGTGCCAGCATCTCGGGGACAGGGGGTTCCTATACGCAGTATTTT
CDR3aa: CASISGTGGSYTQYF

abundance: .
j_gene: TRBJ2-5
v_gene: TRBV5-3
d_gene: .
len: 15
CDR3nt: TGTGCCAGAAGGTGGGGCCTGTTGAAACAAGAGACCCAGTACTTC
CDR3aa: CARRWGLLKQETQYF

abundance: once
j_gene: TRBJ1-1
v_gene: TRBV6-6
d_gene: .
len: 15
CDR3nt: TGTGCCAGCAGTTACTCGACAGCTTCGAACACTGAAGCTTTCTTT
CDR3aa: CASSYSTASNTEAFF

abundance: .
j_gene: TRBJ1-6
v_gene: TRBV7-8
d_gene: TRBD1
len: 16
CDR3nt: TGTGCCAGCACACGCGGACGGGACAGGGGGAATTCACCCCTCCACTTT
CDR3aa: CASTRGRDRGNSPLHF

abundance: .
j_gene: TRBJ1-6
v_gene: TRBV4-2
d_gene: .
len: 15
CDR3nt: TGTGCCAGCAGCCAAGAGGGCAGGCGTAATTCACCCCTCCACTTT
CDR3aa: CASSQEGRRNSPLHF

abundance: once
j_gene: TRBJ1-1
v_gene: TRBV7-2
d_gene: .
len: 17
CDR3nt: TGTGCCAGCAGCTTAGTCGGGACAAAAATTGTTTTCACTGAAGCTTTCTTT
CDR3aa: CASSLVGTKIVFTEAFF

abundance: .
j_gene: TRBJ1-2
v_gene: TRBV9
d_gene: .
len: 13
CDR3nt: TGTGCCAGCAGCGTAGCCGAGGGAGATGGCTACACCTTC
CDR3aa: CASSVAEGDGYTF

abundance: .
j_gene: TRBJ2-5
v_gene: TRBV9
d_gene: TRBD2
len: 15
CDR3nt: TGTGCCAGCAGCCGCCCAGCGGGAGGAGGAGAGACCCAGTACTTC
CDR3aa: CASSRPAGGGETQYF

abundance: .
j_gene: TRBJ1-2
v_gene: TRBV18
d_gene: TRBD1
len: 18
CDR3nt: TGTGCCAGCTCACCACCCGAAACCGGGACAGGGGCGAACTATGGCTACACCTTC
CDR3aa: CASSPPETGTGANYGYTF

abundance: .
j_gene: TRBJ1-2
v_gene: TRBV3-1/TRBV3-2
d_gene: .
len: 15
CDR3nt: TGTGCCAGCAGCCCCAACAGGGACGTAAACTATGGCTACACCTTC
CDR3aa: CASSPNRDVNYGYTF

abundance: .
j_gene: TRBJ1-6
v_gene: TRBV4-2
d_gene: TRBD1
len: 18
CDR3nt: TGTGCCAGCAGCCAAACGCCGGGACAGGGGTTAGGGAGTCCCCCTCTCCACTTT
CDR3aa: CASSQTPGQGLGSPPLHF

abundance: .
j_gene: TRBJ2-7
v_gene: TRBV4-1
d_gene: .
len: 15
CDR3nt: TGCGCCAGCAGCCGCGAGCACAGGAGGGCCCAAGAGCAGTACTTC
CDR3aa: CASSREHRRAQEQYF

abundance: .
j_gene: TRBJ2-7
v_gene: TRBV3-1/TRBV3-2
d_gene: .
len: 12
CDR3nt: TGTGCCAGCAGCCGGCCTTCCTACGAGCAGTACTTC
CDR3aa: CASSRPSYEQYF